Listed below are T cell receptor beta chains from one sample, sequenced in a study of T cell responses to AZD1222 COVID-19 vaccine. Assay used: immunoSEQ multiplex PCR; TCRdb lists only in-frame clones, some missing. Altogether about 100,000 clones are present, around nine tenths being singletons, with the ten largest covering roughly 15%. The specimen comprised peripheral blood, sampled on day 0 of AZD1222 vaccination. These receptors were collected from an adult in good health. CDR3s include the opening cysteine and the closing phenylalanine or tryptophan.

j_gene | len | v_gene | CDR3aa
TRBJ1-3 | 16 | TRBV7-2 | CASRSELYSPGNTIYF
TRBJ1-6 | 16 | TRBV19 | CASSIVLDRGGSPLHF
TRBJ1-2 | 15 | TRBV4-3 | CASSQELRQDYGYTF
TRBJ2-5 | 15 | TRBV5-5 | CASSLVGTGGQTQYF
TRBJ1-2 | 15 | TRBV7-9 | CASSFPPGVRGGYTF
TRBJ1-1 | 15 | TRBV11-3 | CASSLTWGGDTEAFF
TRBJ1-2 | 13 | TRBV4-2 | CASSQQGEGGYTF
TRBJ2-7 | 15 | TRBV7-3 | CASSAQRGLYYEQYF
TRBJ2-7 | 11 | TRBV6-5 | CASHRGHEQYF
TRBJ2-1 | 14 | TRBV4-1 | CASSGTSGYNEQFF
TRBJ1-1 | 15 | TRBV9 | CASSPSASSNTEAFF
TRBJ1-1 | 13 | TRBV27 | CASSLSFYTEAFF
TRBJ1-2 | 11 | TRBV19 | CASRAGSRYTF
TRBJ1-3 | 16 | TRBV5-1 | CASSLAGQGYGNTIYF
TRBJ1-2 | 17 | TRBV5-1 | CASSSRTGGETNYGYTF
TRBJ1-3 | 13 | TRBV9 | CASSPSWRNTIYF
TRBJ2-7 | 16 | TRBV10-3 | CAISELLAGLEGEQYF
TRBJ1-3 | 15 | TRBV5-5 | CASSQLGGSGNTIYF
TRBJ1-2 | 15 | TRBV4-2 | CASSQVGTGKDGYTF
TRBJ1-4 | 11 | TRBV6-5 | CASIHNEKLFF
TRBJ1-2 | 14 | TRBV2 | CASSGDGLSYGYTF
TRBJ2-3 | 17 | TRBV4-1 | CASSQEQGGSNLGTQYF